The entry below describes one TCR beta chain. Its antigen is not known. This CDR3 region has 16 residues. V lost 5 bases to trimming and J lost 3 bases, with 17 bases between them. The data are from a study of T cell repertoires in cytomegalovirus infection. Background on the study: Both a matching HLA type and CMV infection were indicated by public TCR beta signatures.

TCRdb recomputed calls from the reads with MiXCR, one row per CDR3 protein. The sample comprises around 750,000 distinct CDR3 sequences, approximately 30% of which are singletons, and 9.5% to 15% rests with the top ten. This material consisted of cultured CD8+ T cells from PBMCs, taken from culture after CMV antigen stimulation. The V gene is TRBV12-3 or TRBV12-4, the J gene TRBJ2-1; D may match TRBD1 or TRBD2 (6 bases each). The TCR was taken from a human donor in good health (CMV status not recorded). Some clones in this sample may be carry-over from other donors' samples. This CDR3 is CASSPGHGSRYNEQFF. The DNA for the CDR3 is TGTGCCAGCAGTCCGGGACACGGGAGCCGCTACAATGAGCAGTTCTTC.